This T cell receptor delta chain was identified in a study of γδ T cells in repeated Plasmodium falciparum infection. At the level of the study: Donors were malaria-exposed Malian children or age- and gender-matched Australian children. Over roughly 600 days, donors received four mosquito-bite P. falciparum NF54 infections. Study-wide results and caveats: Vgamma9/Vdelta2+ repertoires stayed stably polyclonal over time and infection.

Germline V gene data show CDR1 as TVYSNPD and CDR2 as GDNSRS (reference sequence). CDR3 size: 16 residues. V was clipped by 2 bases and J by 2 bases; unmatched bases: 11. Gammadelta T cells were flow-sorted from PBMC into Vgamma9/Vdelta2+ and Vdelta2-negative populations for bulk analysis. TCRdb reanalyzed the multiplex PCR reads using CATT. The sample lists about 57,000 delta-chain clones, about 1.5% occurring once. This clone occurred a few times. Its antigen remains unidentified. The likely explanation is a read error, given a far larger clone one base away. V and J are TRDV3 and TRDJ1, with 10 bases lining up with TRDD3. The J gene was missing in TCRdb and was found by matching the end of the DNA to germline. The receptor's source is a pool of human donors (malaria-infected and uninfected, not separated). The material sequenced was gamma-delta T cells from blood. This chain's CDR3 is CAFFMTLLGDTDKLIF. The CDR3 region has the DNA TGTGCCTTTTTCATGACTCTACTGGGGGATACCGATAAACTCATCTTT.